This T cell receptor beta chain was profiled in a study of blood T cells in healthy people across ages. Germline lookup yields CDR1 SGHRS and CDR2 YFSETQ. There are 16 residues in the CDR3. Sample-barcoded 5' priming and a J-beta primer mix drove a second PCR of 7 to 11 cycles. TCRdb independently ran MiXCR on the 5' RACE reads; one entry per CDR3 protein. This sample carries about 770,000 distinct CDR3 sequences, approximately 48% of them seen once, and the ten largest clones take under 20%. About this clonotype itself: The junction departs from the called germline gene at one end, perhaps through a read error.

The J gene is TRBJ2-2, the V gene TRBV5-1, with a tentative D call TRBD2 (5 bases). The clonotype was recovered from a man aged 55-75 years in good health. The sequenced sample was blood. The CDR3 here is CASSLDPGTNTGELFF. The CDR3 DNA follows: TGCGCCAGCAGCTTGGATCCGGGAACTAACACTGGGGAGCTGTTTTTT.